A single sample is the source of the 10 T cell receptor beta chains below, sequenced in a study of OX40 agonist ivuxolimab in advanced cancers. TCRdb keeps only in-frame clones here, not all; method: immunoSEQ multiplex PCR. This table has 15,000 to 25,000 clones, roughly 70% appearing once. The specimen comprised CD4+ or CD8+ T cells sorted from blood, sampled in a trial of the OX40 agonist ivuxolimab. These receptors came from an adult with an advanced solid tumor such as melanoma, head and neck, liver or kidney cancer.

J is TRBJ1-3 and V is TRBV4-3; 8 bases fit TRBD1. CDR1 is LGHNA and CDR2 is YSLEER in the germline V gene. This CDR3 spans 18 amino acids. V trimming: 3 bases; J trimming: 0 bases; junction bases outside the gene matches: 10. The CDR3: CASSHLTGTGISGNTIYF. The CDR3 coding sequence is TGCGCCAGCAGCCACCTCACCGGGACAGGTATCTCTGGAAACACCATATATTTT.

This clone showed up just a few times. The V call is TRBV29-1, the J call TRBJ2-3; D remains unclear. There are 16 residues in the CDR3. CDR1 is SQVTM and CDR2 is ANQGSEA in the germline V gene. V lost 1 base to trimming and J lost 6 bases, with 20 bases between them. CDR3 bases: TGCAGCGTTGAAGGGGTCGAGAAACTTATGAGGGATACGCAGTATTTT. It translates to CSVEGVEKLMRDTQYF.

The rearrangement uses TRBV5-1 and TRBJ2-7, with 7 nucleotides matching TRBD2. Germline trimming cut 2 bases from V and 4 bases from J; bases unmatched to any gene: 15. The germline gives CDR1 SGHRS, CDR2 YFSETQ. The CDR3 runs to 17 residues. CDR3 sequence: CASSFYSSGVRGYEQYF. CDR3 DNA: TGCGCCAGCAGCTTTTATTCTAGCGGCGTCCGCGGGTACGAGCAGTACTTC.

In nucleotides, the CDR3 is TGCGCCAGCAGCTCGGGGACATTGAACACTGAAGCTTTCTTT. As protein: CASSSGTLNTEAFF. V gene TRBV5-1 combines with J gene TRBJ1-1, with a tentative D call TRBD1 (6 bases). V lost 3 bases and J lost 0, with 9 bases in between. CDR1 and CDR2 (germline): SGHRS, YFSETQ. The CDR3 is made up of 14 amino acids.

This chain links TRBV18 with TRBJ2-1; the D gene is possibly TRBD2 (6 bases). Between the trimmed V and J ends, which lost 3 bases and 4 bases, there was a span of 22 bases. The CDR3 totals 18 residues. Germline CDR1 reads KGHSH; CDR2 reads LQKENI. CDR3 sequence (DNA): TGTGCCAGCTCACCCGAGATGGGACTTTGGAATTTTTACAATGAGCAGTTCTTC. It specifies CASSPEMGLWNFYNEQFF.

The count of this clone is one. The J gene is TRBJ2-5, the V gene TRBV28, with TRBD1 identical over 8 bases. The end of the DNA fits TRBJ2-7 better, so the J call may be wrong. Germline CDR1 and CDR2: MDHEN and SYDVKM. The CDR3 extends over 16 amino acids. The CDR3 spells CASSSPPGQASYEQYF. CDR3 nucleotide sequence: TGTGCCAGCAGTTCTCCACCGGGACAGGCCTCCTACGAGCAGTACTTC.

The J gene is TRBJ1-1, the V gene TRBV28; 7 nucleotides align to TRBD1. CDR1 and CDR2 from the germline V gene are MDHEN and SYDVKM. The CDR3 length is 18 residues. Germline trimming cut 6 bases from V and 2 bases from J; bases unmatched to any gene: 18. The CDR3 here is CASSKATGTAEINTEAFF. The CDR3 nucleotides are TGTGCCAGCAGCAAAGCTACCGGGACAGCCGAGATAAACACTGAAGCTTTCTTT.

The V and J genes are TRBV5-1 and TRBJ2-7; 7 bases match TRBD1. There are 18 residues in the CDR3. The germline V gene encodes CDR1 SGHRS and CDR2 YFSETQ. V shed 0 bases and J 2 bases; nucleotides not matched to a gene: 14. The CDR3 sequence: CASSLGTGVSFPTYEQYF. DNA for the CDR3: TGCGCCAGCAGCTTGGGAACAGGGGTATCTTTTCCTACCTACGAGCAGTACTTC.

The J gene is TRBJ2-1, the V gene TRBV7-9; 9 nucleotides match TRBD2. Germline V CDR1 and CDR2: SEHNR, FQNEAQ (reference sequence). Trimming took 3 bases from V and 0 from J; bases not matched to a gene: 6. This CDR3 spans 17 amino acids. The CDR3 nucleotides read TGTGCCAGCAGCTTCCCTGCTAGCGGGGACTCCTACAATGAGCAGTTCTTC. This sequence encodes CASSFPASGDSYNEQFF.

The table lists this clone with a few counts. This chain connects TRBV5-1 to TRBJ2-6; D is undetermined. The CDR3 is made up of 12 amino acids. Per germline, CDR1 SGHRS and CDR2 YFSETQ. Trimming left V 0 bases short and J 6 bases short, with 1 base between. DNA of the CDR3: TGCGCCAGCAGCTTGGAGGCCAACGTCCTGACTTTC. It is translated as CASSLEANVLTF.